This T cell receptor beta chain comes out of a study of blood T cell repertoires in COVID-19. Turning to the study itself: Sources were T cells, B-cell-depleted T cells, or PBMCs; the material itself was cDNA or gDNA.

Per the germline V gene, CDR1 is SGHAT and CDR2 is FQNNGV. The CDR3 covers 16 residues. J was trimmed by 2 bases and V by 3 bases; bases with no gene match: 3. The table lists this clone with a count of one. Original data processing: Amplification of reference gene primers was used by the study to estimate nucleated cell counts. Profiled with immunoSEQ multiplex PCR; TCRdb holds only in-frame clones, not every one. That table furnishes V, J and clone size, whereas the DNA furnished D and trimming. Among 300,000 to 400,000 clones, approximately 88% were seen once, and the ten largest hold 0.95% to 1%. V and J are TRBV11-2 and TRBJ2-3; 12 bases are shared with TRBD2. This receptor was identified in a woman aged 25 to 39 with acute COVID-19. The source material was PBMCs or T cells enriched from blood (not recorded which). The CDR3 is CASSFLAGGTTDTQYF. In DNA, the CDR3 is TGTGCCAGCAGCTTCCTAGCGGGGGGGACCACAGATACGCAGTATTTT.